One sample yielded the 18 T cell receptor beta chains listed below, sequenced in a study of T cell responses to AZD1222 COVID-19 vaccine. The data were produced by immunoSEQ multiplex PCR, yet TCRdb's version contains in-frame clones alone and is incomplete. The sample consists of 80,000 or so clones, around nine tenths of them appearing once. This specimen consisted of peripheral blood, obtained 28 days after the second AZD1222 dose. The receptors stem from an adult who received the AZD1222 COVID-19 vaccine.

This CDR3 reads CASSRRYNEQFF. As DNA, the CDR3 is TGTGCCAGCAGCCGAAGATACAATGAGCAGTTCTTC. The V call is TRBV12-3 or TRBV12-4, the J call TRBJ2-1; D is undetermined. With 6 bases removed from V and 4 bases from J, the gap between germline ends came to 7 bases. This CDR3 has 12 residues.

The table lists this clone with a few counts. This chain connects TRBV11-3 to TRBJ2-7, with 11 bases identical to TRBD1. The V and J ends lost 5 bases and 5 bases, in that order; junction bases with no gene match: 11. The CDR3 is 16 residues long. CDR1 and CDR2 from the germline V gene are SGHNT and YENEEA. This CDR3 is CASSIFGGTGGNEQYF. DNA for the CDR3: TGTGCCAGCAGCATCTTCGGCGGGACAGGGGGAAACGAGCAGTACTTC. Together with reference TRBV11-3 and TRBJ2-7, the CDR3 gives the full variable domain: EAGVVQSPRYKIIEKKQPVAFWCNPISGHNTLYWYLQNLGQGPELLIRYENEEAVDDSQLPKDRFSAERLKGVDSTLKIQPAELGDSAVYLCASSIFGGTGGNEQYFGPGTRLTVT.

The V call is TRBV5-1, the J call TRBJ2-2; tentative D call: TRBD1 (7 bases). Per germline, CDR1 SGHRS and CDR2 YFSETQ. The CDR3 is made up of 16 amino acids. The germline V and J ends were trimmed by 4 bases and 4 bases, with 17 bases remaining between them. CDR3 bases: TGCGCCAGCAGCGGCGGGACAGTTTCGGGCACCGGGGAGCTGTTTTTT. It specifies CASSGGTVSGTGELFF.

This chain uses TRBV5-1 with TRBJ1-4; 8 bases are a match to TRBD1. The CDR3 covers 14 residues. Germline V lookup: CDR1 SGHRS, CDR2 YFSETQ. The J segment lost 7 bases and the V segment lost 5 bases, leaving 7 bases of the junction unmatched. The CDR3 protein is CASSRTGSGEKLFF. The CDR3 region has the DNA TGCGCCAGCAGTAGGACAGGGTCAGGTGAAAAACTGTTTTTT.

This chain connects TRBV3-1 (or the pseudogene TRBV3-2) to TRBJ1-6; D is ambiguous. V lost 0 bases, J lost 14 bases, and 14 bases lay in between. CDR3 length: 14 residues. From germline, CDR1 is LGHDT and CDR2 YNNKEL (reference sequence). CDR3 in amino acids: CASSQDEYLGTLHF. CDR3 DNA: TGTGCCAGCAGCCAAGATGAGTACCTTGGGACCCTCCACTTT.

The chain carries TRBV28 and TRBJ1-2; 7 bases align to TRBD1. Trimming took 5 bases from V and 3 from J; bases not matched to a gene: 3. This CDR3 contains 13 residues. The germline CDR1 and CDR2 sequences are MDHEN and SYDVKM. CDR3 region: CASSRGTDYGYTF. CDR3 DNA: TGTGCCAGCAGTCGCGGGACAGACTATGGCTACACCTTC.

This clone was seen only once. The V gene is TRBV6-5, the J gene TRBJ2-3; D is unclear. Germline CDR1 MNHEY, CDR2 SVGAGI. The CDR3 is 14 amino acids. Trimming cost V 6 bases and J 0 bases, with 10 bases left between them. The CDR3 DNA reads TGTGCCAGCAGGGTGGTAGGAAGCACAGATACGCAGTATTTT. Protein: CASRVVGSTDTQYF.

This sequence joins TRBV12-3 or TRBV12-4 and TRBJ2-5, with D perhaps TRBD2 (5 bases). Trimming left V 3 bases short and J 4 bases short, with 6 bases between. The CDR3 is 12 amino acids. The CDR3 DNA is TGTGCCAGCAGTTTTGAGGGAGAGACCCAGTACTTC. Translated: CASSFEGETQYF.

The J gene is TRBJ2-1, the V gene TRBV24-1; D might be TRBD1 (5 bases). The CDR3 has 16 residues. V was trimmed by 5 bases and J by 0 bases, leaving 13 bases between them. Looked up from germline, CDR1 is KGHDR and CDR2 is SFDVKD. This chain's CDR3 is CATSGLGRSSYNEQFF. The CDR3 DNA follows: TGTGCCACCAGTGGTCTGGGGCGCAGCTCCTACAATGAGCAGTTCTTC.

This clone was found once. The V call is TRBV30, the J call TRBJ1-1; no definite D call. CDR1 and CDR2 (germline): GTSNPN, SVGIG (reference sequence). Trimming cost V 2 bases and J 1 base, with 8 bases left between them. The CDR3 sequence is 13 residues long. The chain's CDR3 is CAWSFRWNTEAFF. CDR3 DNA: TGTGCCTGGAGTTTTAGGTGGAACACTGAAGCTTTCTTT.

This sequence joins TRBV7-2 and TRBJ1-1; D may be TRBD1 (5 bases). CDR3 length: 18 amino acids. Trimming shortened V by 2 bases and J by 1 base, and 20 bases separated the two germline ends. CDR1 is SGHTA and CDR2 is FQGNSA in the germline V gene. The CDR3 region is CASSLKGTQGIPNTEAFF. The DNA of the CDR3 is TGTGCCAGCAGCTTAAAGGGGACTCAGGGTATCCCGAACACTGAAGCTTTCTTT.

This chain uses TRBV29-1 with TRBJ1-1; 10 bases fit TRBD1. The CDR3 length is 13 residues. CDR1 SQVTM and CDR2 ANQGSEA come from the germline V gene. The V and J ends lost 7 bases and 5 bases, in that order; junction bases with no gene match: 7. CDR3 nucleotides: TGCAGCGCCACGGACAGGGGGGCGACTGAAGCTTTCTTT. It translates to CSATDRGATEAFF.

The chain couples TRBV7-2 to TRBJ1-4; TRBD1 might be the D (6 bases). The germline V gene has CDR1 SGHTA and CDR2 FQGNSA. The CDR3 spans 14 residues. Trimming cost V 3 bases and J 6 bases, with 11 bases left between them. CDR3 DNA sequence: TGTGCCAGCAGCTTGGGACACGGAGATGAAAAACTGTTTTTT. Translated: CASSLGHGDEKLFF.

V and J are TRBV2 and TRBJ2-3; 8 positions agree with TRBD2. V lost 6 bases, J lost 6 bases, and 5 bases stayed unmatched. This CDR3 has 13 residues. Germline lookup yields CDR1 SNHLY and CDR2 FYNNEI. The CDR3 is CASSPRGGDTQYF. The CDR3 DNA follows: TGTGCCAGCAGCCCCCGCGGGGGGGATACGCAGTATTTT.

This CDR3 is CASSEGLAVTQYF. The CDR3 DNA reads as TGTGCCAGCAGTGAAGGTCTAGCAGTGACCCAGTACTTC. The chain carries TRBV2 and TRBJ2-5, with D perhaps matching TRBD2 (5 bases). The germline gives CDR1 SNHLY, CDR2 FYNNEI. With 1 base removed from V and 7 bases from J, the gap between germline ends came to 10 bases. The CDR3 has 13 amino acids.

This chain links TRBV19 with TRBJ1-1; the match to TRBD1 covers 8 bases. CDR1 LNHDA and CDR2 SQIVND come from the germline V gene (reference sequence). The CDR3 is 12 residues long. V lost 6 bases to trimming and J lost 6 bases; unmatched junction nucleotides: 3. The CDR3 sequence: CASRDRDAEAFF. Written as DNA, the CDR3 is TGTGCCAGTAGGGACAGGGACGCTGAAGCTTTCTTT.

This sequence joins TRBV9 and TRBJ2-1; D gene unclear. Germline V gene lookup returns CDR1 SGDLS and CDR2 YYNGEE. The CDR3 covers 15 residues. V was shortened by 0 bases and J by 7 bases, with 14 bases between the two germline ends. For the CDR3, the DNA is TGTGCCAGCAGCGTAGGAACCGCTGTGGAGAATGAGCAGTTCTTC. Translated, it gives CASSVGTAVENEQFF. The full variable domain, rest sourced from reference TRBV9 and TRBJ2-1, is DSGVTQTPKHLITATGQRVTLRCSPRSGDLSVYWYQQSLDQGLQFLIQYYNGEERAKGNILERFSAQQFPDLHSELNLSSLELGDSALYFCASSVGTAVENEQFFGPGTRLTVL.

The rearrangement links TRBV11-3 to TRBJ2-7; D may match TRBD1 or TRBD2 (6 bases each). Trimming took 2 bases from V and 2 from J, leaving 13 bases between them. Germline V gene lookup returns CDR1 SGHNT and CDR2 YENEEA. The CDR3 is 15 amino acids. CDR3 sequence (DNA): TGTGCCAGCAGCTTAAATTCCGGGGGCACCTACGAGCAGTACTTC. Its translation: CASSLNSGGTYEQYF.